This T cell receptor (beta chain) was captured by sequencing in a study of regulatory T cells in long-lasting Graves disease. J was trimmed by 0 bases and V by 4 bases; bases with no gene match: 6. This CDR3 is 17 amino acids long. CDR1 MRHNA and CDR2 SNTAGT come from the germline V gene. Specified time point: newly diagnosed GD, antithyroid drugs for less than 3 months. Making the TCR library involved RNA that had been extracted from PBMCs. With iRepertoire HTBI primers and Arm-PCR of CDR3 regions, TCR beta libraries were built. TCRdb re-derived calls from the multiplex PCR reads in MiXCR, one entry per CDR3 protein. This sample has about 430,000 distinct CDR3 sequences; 15% occur once, and the top ten carry over 7%. The sample was also linked to a second study, of T cells in Graves' hyperthyroidism and ophthalmopathy.

The TCR comes from a woman in her thirties or forties with Graves disease. Specimen: peripheral blood mononuclear cells (PBMCs), collected at new diagnosis, from a patient treated with antithyroid drugs. V and J are TRBV6-4 and TRBJ2-6; 7 bases match TRBD2. The CDR3 sequence: CASSATGLYSGANVLTF. The CDR3 DNA reads TGTGCCAGCAGTGCTACGGGACTATACTCTGGGGCCAACGTCCTGACTTTC.